This T cell receptor (beta chain) was identified during a study of blood T cell repertoires in COVID-19. Study at large: The samples span acute and convalescent COVID-19 from the United States, Italy and Spain.

TCRdb's table, derived via immunoSEQ multiplex PCR, lists solely in-frame clones and lacks some. The sample holds around 70,000 clones, around 83% seen once. This CDR3 has 13 residues. In germline, CDR1 is MDHEN, CDR2 SYDVKM. V shed 5 bases, J shed 6 bases, and the junction held 7 bases outside the gene matches. This clone appeared a few times. The sequenced material came from peripheral blood. The rearrangement uses TRBV28 and TRBJ2-7; 7 bases fit TRBD1. The clonotype was recovered from a man of 80 years or more with acute or convalescent COVID-19. In DNA, the CDR3 is TGTGCCAGCAGTCTTCAGGGGGTTGGCGAGCAGTACTTC. This encodes CASSLQGVGEQYF. The variable domain in full, completed from reference TRBV28 and TRBJ2-7, reads DVKVTQSSRYLVKRTGEKVFLECVQDMDHENMFWYRQDPGLGLRLIYFSYDVKMKEKGDIPEGYSVSREKKERFSLILESASTNQTSMYLCASSLQGVGEQYFGPGTRLTVT.